This T cell receptor (beta chain) was profiled in a study of shared clonotypes between healthy human individuals. Study conclusions and caveats: Rarefaction showed that sequencing of sorted subsets was incomplete (despite large depth).

Notes on this clone: Its target is not known. A read error is likely here: a far larger clone is one base away.

Trimming left V 3 bases short and J 8 bases short, with 7 bases between. The CDR3 is made up of 12 amino acids. CDR1 and CDR2 from the germline V gene are KGHSH and LQKENI. Produced via immunoSEQ multiplex PCR; TCRdb's table is partial and in-frame only. This repertoire shows 600,000 to 700,000 clones, around 73% found once; its top ten account for around 1.7%. Sample: memory CD4+ T cells sorted from blood. Subset defined: CD45RA-negative fraction. The chain combines TRBV18 with TRBJ1-4; the D gene is possibly TRBD1 (6 bases). The receptor's source is a woman under 40 in good health. CDR3 bases: TGTGCCAGCTCACCGGACAGCGAAAAACTGTTTTTT. Encoded protein: CASSPDSEKLFF.